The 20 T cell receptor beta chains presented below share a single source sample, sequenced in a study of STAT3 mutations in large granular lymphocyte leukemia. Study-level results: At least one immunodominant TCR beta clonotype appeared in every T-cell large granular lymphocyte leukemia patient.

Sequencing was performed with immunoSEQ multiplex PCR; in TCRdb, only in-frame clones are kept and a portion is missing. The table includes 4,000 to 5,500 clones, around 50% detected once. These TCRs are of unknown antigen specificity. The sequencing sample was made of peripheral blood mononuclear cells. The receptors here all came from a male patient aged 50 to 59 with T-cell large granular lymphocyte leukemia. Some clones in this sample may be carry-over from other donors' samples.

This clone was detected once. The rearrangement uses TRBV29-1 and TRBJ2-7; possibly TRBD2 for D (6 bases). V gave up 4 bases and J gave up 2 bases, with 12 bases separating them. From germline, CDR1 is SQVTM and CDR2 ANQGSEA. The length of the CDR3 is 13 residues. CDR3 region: CSVGGSGAYEQYF. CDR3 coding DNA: TGCAGCGTTGGGGGTAGCGGTGCCTACGAGCAGTACTTC.

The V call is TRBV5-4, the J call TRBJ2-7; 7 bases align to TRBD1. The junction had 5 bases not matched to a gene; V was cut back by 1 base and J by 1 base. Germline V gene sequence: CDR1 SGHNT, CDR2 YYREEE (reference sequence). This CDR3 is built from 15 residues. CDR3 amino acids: CASSLKGQLSYEQYF. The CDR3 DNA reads TGTGCCAGCAGCTTGAAGGGACAGCTATCCTACGAGCAGTACTTC. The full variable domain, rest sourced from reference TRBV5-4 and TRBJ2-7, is ETGVTQSPTHLIKTRGQQVTLRCSSQSGHNTVSWYQQALGQGPQFIFQYYREEENGRGNFPPRFSGLQFPNYSSELNVNALELDDSALYLCASSLKGQLSYEQYFGPGTRLTVT.

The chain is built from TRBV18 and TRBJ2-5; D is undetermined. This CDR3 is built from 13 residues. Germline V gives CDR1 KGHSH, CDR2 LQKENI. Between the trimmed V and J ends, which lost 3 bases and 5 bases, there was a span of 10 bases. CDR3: CASSPSARETQYF. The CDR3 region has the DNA TGTGCCAGCTCACCCTCGGCACGGGAGACCCAGTACTTC.

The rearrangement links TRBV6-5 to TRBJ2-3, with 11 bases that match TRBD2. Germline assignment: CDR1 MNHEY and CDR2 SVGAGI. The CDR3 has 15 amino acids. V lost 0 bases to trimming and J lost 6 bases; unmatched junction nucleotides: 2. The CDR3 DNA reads TGTGCCAGCAGTTACTCGGGACTAGCGGCGGATACGCAGTATTTT. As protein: CASSYSGLAADTQYF.

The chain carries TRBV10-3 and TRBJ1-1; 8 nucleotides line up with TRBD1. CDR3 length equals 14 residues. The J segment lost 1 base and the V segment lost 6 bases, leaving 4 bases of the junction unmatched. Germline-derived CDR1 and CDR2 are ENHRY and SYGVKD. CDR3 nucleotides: TGTGCCATCAGGGACGGACAGGGGAACACTGAAGCTTTCTTT. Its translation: CAIRDGQGNTEAFF.

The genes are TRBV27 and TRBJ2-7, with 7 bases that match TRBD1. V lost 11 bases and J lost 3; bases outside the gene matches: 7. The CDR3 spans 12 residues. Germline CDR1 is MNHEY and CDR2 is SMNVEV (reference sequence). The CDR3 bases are TGTGCCGCATGGGACAGCTACTACGAGCAGTACTTC. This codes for CAAWDSYYEQYF.

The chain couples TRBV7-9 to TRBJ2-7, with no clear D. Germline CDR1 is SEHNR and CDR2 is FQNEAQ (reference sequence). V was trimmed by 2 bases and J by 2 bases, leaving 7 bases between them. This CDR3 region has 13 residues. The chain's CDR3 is CASSLSVTYEQYF. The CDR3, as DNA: TGTGCCAGCAGCTTATCAGTAACCTACGAGCAGTACTTC.

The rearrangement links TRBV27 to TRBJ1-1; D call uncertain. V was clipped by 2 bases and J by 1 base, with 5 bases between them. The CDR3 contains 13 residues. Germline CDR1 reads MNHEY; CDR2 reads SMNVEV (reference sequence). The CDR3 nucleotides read TGTGCCAGCAGTTTAGGCAGGAACACTGAAGCTTTCTTT. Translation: CASSLGRNTEAFF.

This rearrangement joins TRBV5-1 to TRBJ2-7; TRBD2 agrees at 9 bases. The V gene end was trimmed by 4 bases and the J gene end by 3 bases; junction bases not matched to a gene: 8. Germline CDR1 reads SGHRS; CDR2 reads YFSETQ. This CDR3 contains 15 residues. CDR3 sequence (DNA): TGCGCCAGCAGCCCCGATCTAGCGGGGATCTACGAGCAGTACTTC. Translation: CASSPDLAGIYEQYF.

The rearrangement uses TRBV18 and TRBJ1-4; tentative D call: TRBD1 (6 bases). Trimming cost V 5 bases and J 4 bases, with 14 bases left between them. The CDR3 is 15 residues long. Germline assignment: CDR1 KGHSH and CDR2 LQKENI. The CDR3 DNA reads TGTGCCAGCTCAGAGGGGACACTGCTTAATGAAAAACTGTTTTTT. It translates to CASSEGTLLNEKLFF. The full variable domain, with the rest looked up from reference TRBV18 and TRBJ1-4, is NAGVMQNPRHLVRRRGQEARLRCSPMKGHSHVYWYRQLPEEGLKFMVYLQKENIIDESGMPKERFSAEFPKEGPSILRIQQVVRGDSAAYFCASSEGTLLNEKLFFGSGTQLSVL.

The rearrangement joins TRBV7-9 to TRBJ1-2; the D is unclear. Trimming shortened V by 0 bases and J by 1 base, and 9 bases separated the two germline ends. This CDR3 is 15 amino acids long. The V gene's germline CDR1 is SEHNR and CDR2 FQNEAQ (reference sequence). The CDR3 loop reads CASSLAGRYNYGYTF. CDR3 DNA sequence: TGTGCCAGCAGCTTAGCTGGCAGGTATAACTATGGCTACACCTTC.

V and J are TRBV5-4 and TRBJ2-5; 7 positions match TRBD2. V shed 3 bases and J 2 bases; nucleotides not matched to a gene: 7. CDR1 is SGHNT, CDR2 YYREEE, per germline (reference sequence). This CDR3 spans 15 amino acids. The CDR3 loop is CASSSKRGGQETQYF. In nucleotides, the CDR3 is TGTGCCAGCAGCTCCAAGCGGGGAGGTCAAGAGACCCAGTACTTC.

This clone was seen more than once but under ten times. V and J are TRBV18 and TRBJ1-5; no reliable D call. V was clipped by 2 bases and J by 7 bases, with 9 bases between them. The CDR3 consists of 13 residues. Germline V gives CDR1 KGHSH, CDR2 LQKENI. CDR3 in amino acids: CASSPEVYQPQHF. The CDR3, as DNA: TGTGCCAGCTCACCAGAGGTTTACCAGCCCCAGCATTTT.

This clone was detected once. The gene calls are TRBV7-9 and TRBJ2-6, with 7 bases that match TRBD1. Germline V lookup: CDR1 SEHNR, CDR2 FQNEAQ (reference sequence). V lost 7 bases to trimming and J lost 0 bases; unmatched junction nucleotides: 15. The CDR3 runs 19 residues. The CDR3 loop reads CASIPRGQTRFSGANVLTF. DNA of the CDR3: TGTGCCAGCATCCCGAGGGGGCAGACAAGATTCTCTGGGGCCAACGTCCTGACTTTC. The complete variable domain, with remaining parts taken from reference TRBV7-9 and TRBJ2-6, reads DTGVSQNPRHKITKRGQNVTFRCDPISEHNRLYWYRQTLGQGPEFLTYFQNEAQLEKSRLLSDRFSAERPKGSFSTLEIQRTEQGDSAMYLCASIPRGQTRFSGANVLTFGAGSRLTVL.

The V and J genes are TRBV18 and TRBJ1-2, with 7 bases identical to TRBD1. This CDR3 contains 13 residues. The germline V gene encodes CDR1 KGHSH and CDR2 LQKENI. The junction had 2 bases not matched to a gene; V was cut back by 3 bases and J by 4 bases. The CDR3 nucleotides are TGTGCCAGCTCACCCGACAGGGCCTATGGCTACACCTTC. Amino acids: CASSPDRAYGYTF. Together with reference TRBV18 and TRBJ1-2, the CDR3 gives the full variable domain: NAGVMQNPRHLVRRRGQEARLRCSPMKGHSHVYWYRQLPEEGLKFMVYLQKENIIDESGMPKERFSAEFPKEGPSILRIQQVVRGDSAAYFCASSPDRAYGYTFGSGTRLTVV.

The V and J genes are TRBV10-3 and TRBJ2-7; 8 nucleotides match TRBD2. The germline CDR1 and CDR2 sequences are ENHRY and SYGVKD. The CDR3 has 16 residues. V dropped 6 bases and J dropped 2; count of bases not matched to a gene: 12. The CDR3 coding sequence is TGTGCCATCAGCACCCCGAGTAGCGGGAACGCCTACGAGCAGTACTTC. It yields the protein CAISTPSSGNAYEQYF.

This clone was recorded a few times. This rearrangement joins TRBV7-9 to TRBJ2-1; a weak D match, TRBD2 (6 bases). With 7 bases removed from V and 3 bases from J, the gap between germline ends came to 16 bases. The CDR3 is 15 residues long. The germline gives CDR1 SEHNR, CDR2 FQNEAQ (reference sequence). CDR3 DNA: TGTGCCAGCAACGGGTGGGACTCCCGCTACAATGAGCAGTTCTTC. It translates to CASNGWDSRYNEQFF.

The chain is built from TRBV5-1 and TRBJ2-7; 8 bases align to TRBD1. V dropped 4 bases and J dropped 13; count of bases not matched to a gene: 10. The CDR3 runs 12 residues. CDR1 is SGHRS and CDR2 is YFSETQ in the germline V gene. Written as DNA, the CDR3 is TGCGCCAGCAGCCTCCCAGGGGGCGAGGAATACTTC. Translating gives CASSLPGGEEYF.

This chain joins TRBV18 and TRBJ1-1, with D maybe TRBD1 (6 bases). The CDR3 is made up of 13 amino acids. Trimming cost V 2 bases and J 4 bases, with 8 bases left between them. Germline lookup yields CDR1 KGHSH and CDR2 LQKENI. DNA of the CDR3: TGTGCCAGCTCACCAAGAGGGGGCACTGAAGCTTTCTTT. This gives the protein CASSPRGGTEAFF.

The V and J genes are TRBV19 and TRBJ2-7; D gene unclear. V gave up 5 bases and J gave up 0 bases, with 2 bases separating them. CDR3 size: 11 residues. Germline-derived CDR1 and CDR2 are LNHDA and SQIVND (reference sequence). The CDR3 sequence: CASSSSYEQYF. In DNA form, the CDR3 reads TGTGCCAGTAGTTCCTCCTACGAGCAGTACTTC.